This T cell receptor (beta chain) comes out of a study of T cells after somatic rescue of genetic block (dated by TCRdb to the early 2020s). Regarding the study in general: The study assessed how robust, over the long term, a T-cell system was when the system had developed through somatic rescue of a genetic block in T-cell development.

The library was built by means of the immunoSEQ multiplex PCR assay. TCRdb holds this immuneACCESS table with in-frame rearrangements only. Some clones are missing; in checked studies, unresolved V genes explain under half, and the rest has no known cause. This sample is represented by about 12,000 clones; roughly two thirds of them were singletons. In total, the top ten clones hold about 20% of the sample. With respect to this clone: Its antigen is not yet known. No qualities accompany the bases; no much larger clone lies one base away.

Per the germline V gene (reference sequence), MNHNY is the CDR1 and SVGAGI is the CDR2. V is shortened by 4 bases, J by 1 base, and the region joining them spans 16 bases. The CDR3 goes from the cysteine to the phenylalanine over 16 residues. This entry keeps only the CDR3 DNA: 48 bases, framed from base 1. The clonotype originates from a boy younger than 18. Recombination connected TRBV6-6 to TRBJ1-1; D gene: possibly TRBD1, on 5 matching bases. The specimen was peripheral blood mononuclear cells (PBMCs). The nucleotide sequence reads TGTGCCAGCAGTTGGGGCCCGGGCAAGTCGAACACTGAAGCTTTCTTT. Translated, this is CASSWGPGKSNTEAFF.